This entry concerns a single TCR beta chain. In the original processing: Quantification of nucleated cells was approximated via reference gene primer amplification. Repertoires were generated with immunoSEQ multiplex PCR, while TCRdb's copy carries only in-frame clones and drops some. From that table come the V and J calls and clone size; the DNA was used to work out D and trimming. The table has about 63,000 clones, approximately 79% seen once. These data are taken from a study of blood T cell repertoires in COVID-19. For the study at large: Both acute and convalescent COVID-19 samples were obtained from the United States, Italy and Spain. Sources were T cells, B-cell-depleted T cells, or PBMCs; the material itself was cDNA or gDNA.

Germline assignment: CDR1 MNHEY and CDR2 SMNVEV (reference sequence). This CDR3 has 13 amino acids. Trimming took 5 bases from V and 1 from J, leaving 8 bases between them. The chain couples TRBV27 to TRBJ2-5; no definite D call. The receptor comes from a human donor in a cohort sampled during active COVID-19. Sample: peripheral blood. The CDR3 is CASSPFLQETQYF. CDR3 DNA sequence: TGTGCCAGCAGTCCCTTCCTCCAAGAGACCCAGTACTTC.